The 20 T cell receptor beta chains below come from one sample, sequenced in a study of regulatory T cells in long-lasting Graves disease. Time point of the sample: persistent/refractory GD, antithyroid drugs over 5 years with positive TRAb. From PBMCs, RNA was extracted and then used to make the TCR library. The authors built TCR beta libraries using iRepertoire HTBI primers and Arm-PCR of CDR3 regions. TCRdb reprocessed the multiplex PCR reads with MiXCR, giving one entry per CDR3 protein. This sample has 300,000 to 400,000 distinct CDR3 sequences; less than 20% occur once, and the top ten carry 29%. The sequencing here drew on peripheral blood mononuclear cells (PBMCs), taken when the disease was refractory, from a patient treated with antithyroid drugs. Every receptor here comes from a female donor with Graves disease.

The chain carries TRBV20-1 and TRBJ1-5; 9 nucleotides agree with TRBD1. The CDR3 consists of 17 residues. CDR1 and CDR2 (germline): DFQATT, SNEGSKA (reference sequence). Germline trimming cut 6 bases from V and 2 bases from J; bases unmatched to any gene: 14. The DNA of the CDR3 is TGCAGTGCAAGCCGGGACAGGGTCTCGAGGGGCAATCAGCCCCAGCATTTT. It translates to CSASRDRVSRGNQPQHF.

The chain employs TRBV4-1 and TRBJ1-5; D remains ambiguous. Deletions cut 3 bases from V and 3 bases from J, with 18 bases between. The germline gives CDR1 MGHRA, CDR2 YSYEKL. The CDR3 sequence is 17 residues long. The DNA of the CDR3 is TGCGCCAGCAGCCACCCGGTGGGGAGGAAATCCAATCAGCCCCAGCATTTT. Protein sequence: CASSHPVGRKSNQPQHF.

The chain links TRBV19 to TRBJ1-2; the match to TRBD1 covers 7 bases. Germline trimming cut 1 base from V and 1 base from J; bases unmatched to any gene: 0. This CDR3 comprises 14 residues. Per germline, CDR1 LNHDA and CDR2 SQIVND (reference sequence). DNA for the CDR3: TGTGCCAGTAGTATAGCAGGGGGTAACTATGGCTACACCTTC. Its translation is CASSIAGGNYGYTF. The entire variable domain, with the rest obtained from reference TRBV19 and TRBJ1-2, is as follows: DGGITQSPKYLFRKEGQNVTLSCEQNLNHDAMYWYRQDPGQGLRLIYYSQIVNDFQKGDIAEGYSVSREKKESFPLTVTSAQKNPTAFYLCASSIAGGNYGYTFGSGTRLTVV.

The chain joins TRBV11-2 to TRBJ1-1; unclear D gene. The germline V and J ends were trimmed by 8 bases and 0 bases, with 10 bases remaining between them. The CDR3 has 13 amino acids. CDR1 is SGHAT, CDR2 FQNNGV, per germline. CDR3 loop: CASGGVLNTEAFF. CDR3 nucleotides: TGTGCCAGCGGCGGGGTTTTGAACACTGAAGCTTTCTTT. Based on the CDR3 plus reference TRBV11-2 and TRBJ1-1, the full variable domain is EAGVAQSPRYKIIEKRQSVAFWCNPISGHATLYWYQQILGQGPKLLIQFQNNGVVDDSQLPKDRFSAERLKGVDSTLKIQPAKLEDSAVYLCASGGVLNTEAFFGQGTRLTVV.

There are a few counts of this clonotype. The DNA is omitted, as the CDR3 cannot be located on it reliably, and the CDR3 follows TCRdb's listing. The V and J genes are TRBV3-1 and TRBJ1-1; no check of the table's D call, TRBD1, against the DNA was made. Germline CDR1 and CDR2: LGHDT and YNNKEL (reference sequence). The length of the CDR3 is 14 amino acids, counting both ends. This CDR3 is CASSQVGRGTEALF.

This chain uses TRBV29-1 with TRBJ2-2; D is possibly TRBD2 (6 bases). Germline V lookup: CDR1 SQVTM, CDR2 ANQGSEA. V was pared by 4 bases and J by 6 bases, with 9 bases between. This CDR3 has 12 amino acids. CDR3 DNA sequence: TGCAGCGTTGGGTCGGGAGCCGGGGAGCTGTTTTTT. Its translation is CSVGSGAGELFF.

This clonotype was recorded at least ten times. V is TRBV27 and J is TRBJ1-2; maybe TRBD1 (5 bases). V was trimmed by 4 bases and J by 2 bases, leaving 8 bases between them. The CDR3 has 13 amino acids. Germline-derived CDR1 and CDR2 are MNHEY and SMNVEV (reference sequence). The chain's CDR3 is CASSWDGNYGYTF. The CDR3 nucleotides are TGTGCCAGCAGTTGGGACGGAAACTATGGCTACACCTTC.

A remark on this clonotype: At one end the junction does not follow the germline gene, possibly because of a read error. J is TRBJ2-7 and V is TRBV4-1; 7 bases are a match to TRBD1. The length of the CDR3 is 15 residues. Per the germline V gene, CDR1 is MGHRA and CDR2 is YSYEKL. This chain's CDR3 is CTSSQEDRPAYEQYF. The DNA of the CDR3 is TGCACCAGCAGCCAAGAGGACAGGCCGGCCTACGAGCAGTACTTC.

This clonotype was counted once. The CDR3 protein is CSVGEDRDREKLFF. CDR3 DNA sequence: TGCAGCGTGGGGGAGGACCGAGATCGTGAAAAACTGTTTTTT. This rearrangement joins TRBV29-1 to TRBJ1-4; D is perhaps TRBD1 (5 bases). CDR3 length: 14 amino acids. The V and J ends lost 6 bases and 7 bases respectively, with 18 bases between them. In germline, CDR1 is SQVTM, CDR2 ANQGSEA.

This chain joins TRBV5-8 and TRBJ2-6; possible D gene TRBD1, 6 bases. This CDR3 has 15 amino acids. The V and J ends lost 5 bases and 1 base respectively, with 10 bases between them. The germline CDR1 and CDR2 sequences are SGHTS and YDEGEE. The CDR3 sequence is CASRLQGSGANVLTF. The DNA for the CDR3 is TGTGCCAGCAGGCTCCAGGGGTCTGGGGCCAACGTCCTGACTTTC.

This clonotype has a single count. Mismatch with germline at one junction end may stem from a read error. The gene calls are TRBV7-8 and TRBJ2-5, with 7 bases aligning to TRBD1. CDR1 SGHVS and CDR2 FQNEAQ come from the germline V gene. The CDR3 length is 13 residues. Written as DNA, the CDR3 is TGTGCCAGCAGGAGGGACAGACAAGGGACCCAGTACTTC. Its protein is CASRRDRQGTQYF.

Many counts were recorded for this clonotype. The chain joins TRBV30 to TRBJ2-6, with a weak D call TRBD1 (5 bases). The V gene lost 5 bases and the J gene lost 4 bases, with 9 bases spanning the gap. The CDR3 totals 13 residues. Germline-derived CDR1 and CDR2 are GTSNPN and SVGIG (reference sequence). Written as DNA, the CDR3 is TGTGCCTGGGCAGGGTTCGGGGCCAACGTCCTGACTTTC. Residues: CAWAGFGANVLTF. The whole variable domain, filled in from reference TRBV30 and TRBJ2-6, reads SQTIHQWPATLVQPVGSPLSLECTVEGTSNPNLYWYRQAAGRGLQLLFYSVGIGQISSEVPQNLSASRPQDRQFILSSKKLLLSDSGFYLCAWAGFGANVLTFGAGSRLTVL.

This clonotype was detected once. V is TRBV20-1 and J is TRBJ2-3; no reliable D call. The germline V gene has CDR1 DFQATT and CDR2 SNEGSKA (reference sequence). This CDR3 has 13 residues. With 6 bases removed from V and 5 bases from J, the gap between germline ends came to 15 bases. CDR3 amino acids: CSAPRVAVDTQYF. CDR3 DNA sequence: TGCAGTGCCCCCCGAGTTGCAGTAGATACGCAGTATTTT.

Concerning this clonotype itself: A much larger clone differs by one base, so this may be a read error. This chain connects TRBV6-6 to TRBJ2-5; TRBD2 matches 10 bases. CDR3 length: 19 residues. Germline V gives CDR1 MNHNY, CDR2 SVGAGI (reference sequence). This CDR3 reads CASNYSWLAGVRKQETQYF. CDR3 nucleotide sequence: TGTGCCAGCAATTACTCGTGGCTAGCGGGAGTACGAAAACAAGAGACCCAGTACTTC.

This clonotype has a count of ten or more. The chain recombines TRBV12-3 or TRBV12-4 with TRBJ1-2; 11 bases fit TRBD1. J lost 7 bases, V lost 8 bases, and 3 bases had no gene match. CDR3 length: 12 amino acids. As DNA, the CDR3 is TGTGCCAGCGGACAGGGGGCTGGTGGCTACACCTTC. Amino acid sequence: CASGQGAGGYTF.

This clonotype was counted at least ten times. The rearrangement links TRBV15 to TRBJ2-7; 7 bases fit TRBD1. CDR3 length equals 13 residues. Unmatched junction bases numbered 3, after V lost 4 bases and J lost 3 bases. Germline V gives CDR1 LNHNV, CDR2 YYDKDF (reference sequence). The CDR3 loop reads CATSTGGNYEQYF. In DNA, the CDR3 is TGTGCCACCAGCACAGGGGGAAACTACGAGCAGTACTTC.

This clonotype showed up just a few times. This may be a read error: a much more frequent sequence differs by one nucleotide. The chain links TRBV20-1 to TRBJ1-1; D remains unclear. This CDR3 is built from 13 residues. Germline loops: CDR1 DFQATT, CDR2 SNEGSKA (reference sequence). CDR3 in amino acids: CSAITAANAEAFF. CDR3 nucleotides: TGCAGTGCTATCACCGCAGCGAACGCTGAAGCTTTCTTT.

This clonotype was observed at least ten times. The V and J genes are TRBV7-9 and TRBJ2-7; tentative D call: TRBD1 (6 bases). This CDR3 comprises 15 residues. V was pared by 4 bases and J by 4 bases, with 17 bases between. Per germline, CDR1 SEHNR and CDR2 FQNEAQ (reference sequence). The CDR3 loop reads CASSYDSRGLYEQYF. The CDR3 DNA reads as TGTGCCAGCAGCTACGACTCTAGGGGGTTGTACGAGCAGTACTTC.

This chain joins TRBV5-1 and TRBJ2-2; D may be TRBD1 (7 bases). Germline CDR1 and CDR2: SGHRS and YFSETQ. The germline V and J ends were trimmed by 5 bases and 4 bases, with 21 bases remaining between them. The CDR3 has 17 residues. The DNA for the CDR3 is TGCGCCAGCAGTGCTATGGTCCGACAGGGAGGCACCGGGGAGCTGTTTTTT. Translated, it gives CASSAMVRQGGTGELFF.

In this sample, this clonotype turned up many times. The chain joins TRBV2 to TRBJ2-2, with D tentatively TRBD1 (6 bases). There are 15 residues in the CDR3. Trimming cost V 6 bases and J 0 bases, with 11 bases left between them. Germline values: CDR1 SNHLY, CDR2 FYNNEI. The CDR3 region is CASSWDISNTGELFF. The CDR3 DNA sequence: TGTGCCAGCAGCTGGGACATATCGAACACCGGGGAGCTGTTTTTT.